Listed below are T cell receptor beta chains from one sample, sequenced in a study of cytomegalovirus exposure and HLA in healthy donors. Libraries were prepared by immunoSEQ multiplex PCR; TCRdb keeps only in-frame clonotypes and omits some of them. Of 120,000 or so clones listed, 80% are singletons. The sequenced sample consisted of PBMCs. These receptor sequences come from a young man in good health and CMV-seronegative. CDR3s include the opening cysteine and the closing phenylalanine or tryptophan. The D gene is left open where the match is weak. A row's size may be missing; if present it is once, few, many or a size class.

j_call: TRBJ1-1; v_call: TRBV15; clone_size: once; cdr3_length: 13; d_call: -; cdr3_nt: TGTGCCACCAGCGACGCTCCTGCCCCGGGAGCTTTCTTT; cdr3_aa: CATSDAPAPGAFF
j_call: TRBJ1-5; v_call: TRBV30; clone_size: -; cdr3_length: 13; d_call: -; cdr3_nt: TGTGCCTGGAGTGTACATGATGGTCAGCCCCAGCATTTT; cdr3_aa: CAWSVHDGQPQHF
j_call: TRBJ1-2; v_call: TRBV2; clone_size: -; cdr3_length: 15; d_call: TRBD1; cdr3_nt: TGTGCCAGCAGTGGAGAGACAGGGATTAACTATGGCTACCCCTTC; cdr3_aa: CASSGETGINYGYPF
j_call: TRBJ1-1; v_call: TRBV18; clone_size: once; cdr3_length: 16; d_call: TRBD1; cdr3_nt: TGTGCCAGCTCACCATTAAGGGGGCGCCCGAACACTGAAGCTTTCTTT; cdr3_aa: CASSPLRGRPNTEAFF
j_call: TRBJ1-2; v_call: TRBV7-9; clone_size: -; cdr3_length: 14; d_call: TRBD1; cdr3_nt: TGTGCCAGCAGCTTAACCGACAGGGTCTATGGCTACACCTTC; cdr3_aa: CASSLTDRVYGYTF
j_call: TRBJ2-7; v_call: TRBV25-1; clone_size: -; cdr3_length: 18; d_call: TRBD1; cdr3_nt: TGTGCCAGCAGTGGCGGGACAGGGATCACTCAACTATTCTACGAGCAGTACTTC; cdr3_aa: CASSGGTGITQLFYEQYF
j_call: TRBJ2-7; v_call: TRBV30; clone_size: -; cdr3_length: 13; d_call: TRBD2; cdr3_nt: TGTGCCTGGACGGCGGGAGCCTCCTACGAGCAGTACTTC; cdr3_aa: CAWTAGASYEQYF
j_call: TRBJ2-2; v_call: TRBV28; clone_size: -; cdr3_length: 13; d_call: TRBD1; cdr3_nt: TGTGCCAGCGACAGGGAGAACACCGGGGAGCTGTTTTTT; cdr3_aa: CASDRENTGELFF
j_call: TRBJ1-2; v_call: TRBV29-1; clone_size: -; cdr3_length: 14; d_call: TRBD1; cdr3_nt: TGCAGCGTCCACTCACCTGGGACAGTTTATGGCTACCCCTTC; cdr3_aa: CSVHSPGTVYGYPF
j_call: TRBJ2-3; v_call: TRBV18; clone_size: -; cdr3_length: 13; d_call: -; cdr3_nt: TGTGCCAGCTCACCTGGAGGGGACGGTACGCAGTATTTT; cdr3_aa: CASSPGGDGTQYF
j_call: TRBJ1-4; v_call: TRBV7-6; clone_size: once; cdr3_length: 15; d_call: -; cdr3_nt: TGTGCCAGCAGCTTATATGGCAGGACAAATGAAAAACTGTTTTTT; cdr3_aa: CASSLYGRTNEKLFF
j_call: TRBJ2-5; v_call: TRBV6-5; clone_size: -; cdr3_length: 13; d_call: -; cdr3_nt: TGTGCCAGCAGTTACCAGGGATACGAGACCCAGTACTTC; cdr3_aa: CASSYQGYETQYF
j_call: TRBJ1-5; v_call: TRBV6-1; clone_size: -; cdr3_length: 13; d_call: -; cdr3_nt: TGTGCCAGCAGTGAAGGGCGGTGGCAGCCCCAGCATTTT; cdr3_aa: CASSEGRWQPQHF
j_call: TRBJ1-1; v_call: TRBV27; clone_size: -; cdr3_length: 12; d_call: -; cdr3_nt: TGTGCCAGCAGGGACAGAGGCCTTGAAGCTTTCTTT; cdr3_aa: CASRDRGLEAFF
j_call: TRBJ2-1; v_call: TRBV29-1; clone_size: -; cdr3_length: 14; d_call: -; cdr3_nt: TGCAGCGTTGAAGCAGGGCTCACCTACAATGAGCAGTTCTTC; cdr3_aa: CSVEAGLTYNEQFF
j_call: TRBJ1-1; v_call: TRBV29-1; clone_size: few; cdr3_length: 12; d_call: -; cdr3_nt: TGCAGCGTTGACAGGCAGAACACTGAAGCTTTCTTT; cdr3_aa: CSVDRQNTEAFF
j_call: TRBJ2-1; v_call: TRBV6-1; clone_size: few; cdr3_length: 15; d_call: TRBD2; cdr3_nt: TGTGCCAGCAGTGAATTAGCGGGAGGATATAATGAGCAGTTCTTC; cdr3_aa: CASSELAGGYNEQFF
j_call: TRBJ2-3; v_call: TRBV5-1; clone_size: once; cdr3_length: 17; d_call: TRBD2; cdr3_nt: TGCGCCAGCAGCTCGCCCCTAGCGGGAAGAAGCACAGATACGCAGTATTTT; cdr3_aa: CASSSPLAGRSTDTQYF
j_call: TRBJ1-1; v_call: TRBV19; clone_size: -; cdr3_length: 16; d_call: TRBD1; cdr3_nt: TGTGCCAGTAGGCCTTGGGACAGTGGAATGAACACTGAAGCTTTCTTT; cdr3_aa: CASRPWDSGMNTEAFF
j_call: TRBJ1-1; v_call: TRBV5-4; clone_size: -; cdr3_length: 13; d_call: -; cdr3_nt: TGTGCCAGCAGCTTGAATGGGGGGGATGAAGCTTTCTTT; cdr3_aa: CASSLNGGDEAFF
j_call: TRBJ2-5; v_call: TRBV11-2; clone_size: once; cdr3_length: 13; d_call: TRBD1; cdr3_nt: TGTGCCAGCAGCTCCACAGGGGTCGTGACCCAGTACTTC; cdr3_aa: CASSSTGVVTQYF
j_call: TRBJ2-5; v_call: TRBV6-5; clone_size: -; cdr3_length: 13; d_call: -; cdr3_nt: TGTGCCAGCAGTTACTCGGGCGAAGAGACCCAGTACTTC; cdr3_aa: CASSYSGEETQYF
j_call: TRBJ1-2; v_call: TRBV29-1; clone_size: -; cdr3_length: 17; d_call: TRBD1; cdr3_nt: TGCAGCGCCGAAATGGGAACAGGGACAGGGATGCATGAGGGCTACACCTTC; cdr3_aa: CSAEMGTGTGMHEGYTF
j_call: TRBJ2-1; v_call: TRBV6-5; clone_size: -; cdr3_length: 13; d_call: -; cdr3_nt: TGTGCCAGCGAGTTACTGGAGAACAATGAGCAGTTCTTC; cdr3_aa: CASELLENNEQFF